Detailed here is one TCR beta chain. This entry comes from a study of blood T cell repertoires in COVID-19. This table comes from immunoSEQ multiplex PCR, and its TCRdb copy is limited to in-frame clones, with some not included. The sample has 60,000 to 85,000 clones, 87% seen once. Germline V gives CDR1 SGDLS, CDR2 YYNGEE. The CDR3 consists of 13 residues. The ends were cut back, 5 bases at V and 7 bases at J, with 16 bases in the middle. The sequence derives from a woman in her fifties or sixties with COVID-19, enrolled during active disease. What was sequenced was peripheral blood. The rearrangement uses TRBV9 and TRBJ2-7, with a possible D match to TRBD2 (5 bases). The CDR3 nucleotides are TGTGCCAGCAGTGCCACGGGATTGGGAGAGCAGTACTTC. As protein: CASSATGLGEQYF.